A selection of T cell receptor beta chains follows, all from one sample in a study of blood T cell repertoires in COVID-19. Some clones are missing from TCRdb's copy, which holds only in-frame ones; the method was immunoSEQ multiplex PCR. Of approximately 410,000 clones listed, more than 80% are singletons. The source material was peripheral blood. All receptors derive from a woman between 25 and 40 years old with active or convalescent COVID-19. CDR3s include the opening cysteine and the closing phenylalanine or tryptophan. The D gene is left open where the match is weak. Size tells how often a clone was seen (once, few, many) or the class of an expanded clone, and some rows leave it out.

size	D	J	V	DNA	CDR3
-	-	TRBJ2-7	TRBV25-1	TGTGCCAGCAGTGTTCCCTCAGGGGCCTACGAGCAGTACTTC	CASSVPSGAYEQYF
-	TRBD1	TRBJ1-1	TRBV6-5	TGTGCCAGCAGGGAGACAGGGGGGGTTGAAGCTTTCTTT	CASRETGGVEAFF
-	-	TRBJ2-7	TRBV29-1	TGCAGCGTTGAGTCTGGGGCCGAGCAGTACTTC	CSVESGAEQYF
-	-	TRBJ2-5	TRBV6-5	TGTGCCAGCACCCTGAGAGGGGACTCTCAAGAGACCCAGTACTTC	CASTLRGDSQETQYF
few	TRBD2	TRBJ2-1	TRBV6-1	TGTGCCAGCAGTGATCTAGCGGGCGCCTACAATGAGCAGTTCTTC	CASSDLAGAYNEQFF
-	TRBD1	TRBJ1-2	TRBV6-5	TGTGCCAGCCAGAAGGGTCTCAGGGGGCATGGCTACACCTTC	CASQKGLRGHGYTF
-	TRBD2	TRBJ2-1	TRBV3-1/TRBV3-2	TGTGCCAGCAGCCAAGGCGGGACTAGCGGACGCAATGAGCAGTTCTTC	CASSQGGTSGRNEQFF
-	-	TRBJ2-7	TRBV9	TGTGCCAGCAGCGTAGGGGCTAGCGACAGCTCCTACGAGCAGTACTTC	CASSVGASDSSYEQYF
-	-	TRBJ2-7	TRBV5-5	TGTGCCAGCAGCACCGACTACTCCTACGAGCAGTACTTC	CASSTDYSYEQYF
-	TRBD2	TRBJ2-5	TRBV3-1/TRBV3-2	TGTGCCAGCAGCTTCGCAGGGACTAGCGGGAGAAACCAGTACTTC	CASSFAGTSGRNQYF
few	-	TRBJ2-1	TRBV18	TGTGCCAGCTCACTCGAGGATGAGCAGTTCTTC	CASSLEDEQFF
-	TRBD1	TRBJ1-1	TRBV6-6	TGTGCCAGCACCTCGGGGACAGAACTTCGGAGAACTGAAGCTTTCTTT	CASTSGTELRRTEAFF
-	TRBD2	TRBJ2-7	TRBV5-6	TGTGCCAGCAGCTTGGCAGCGGGGGAGCAGTACTTC	CASSLAAGEQYF
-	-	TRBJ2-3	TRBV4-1	TGCGCCAGCAGCCAGAACCGGCTAGATCTCCGCACAGATACGCAGTATTTT	CASSQNRLDLRTDTQYF
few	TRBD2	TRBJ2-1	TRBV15	TGTGCCACCTTGAACGGCCGGGAGGGATACAATGAGCAGTTCTTC	CATLNGREGYNEQFF
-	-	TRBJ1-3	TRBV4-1	TGCGCCAGCAGCCAAGAGGGACTTCCAGGAAACACCATATATTTT	CASSQEGLPGNTIYF
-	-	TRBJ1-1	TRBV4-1	TGCGCCAGCAGCCAAGACCCCGTCAGTGACACTGAAGCTTTCTTT	CASSQDPVSDTEAFF
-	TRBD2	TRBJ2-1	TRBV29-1	TGCAGCGTTGAGGGTTCTAGCGGAGCCTACAATGAGCAGTTCTTC	CSVEGSSGAYNEQFF
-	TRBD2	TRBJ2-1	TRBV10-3	TGTGCCATCAGTAGGATAGCGGGGGGGACTGAGCAGTTCTTC	CAISRIAGGTEQFF
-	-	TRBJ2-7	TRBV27	TGTGCCAGCAGTTTAGGAGGCCCCGGGGAGCAGTACTTC	CASSLGGPGEQYF
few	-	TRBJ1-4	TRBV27	TGTGCCAGCAGTTCAGGGTGGGCTGAAAAACTGTTTTTT	CASSSGWAEKLFF
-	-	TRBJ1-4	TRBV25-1	TGTGCCAGCAGTGAATATTGGGGGCAGGATGAAAAACTGTTTTTT	CASSEYWGQDEKLFF
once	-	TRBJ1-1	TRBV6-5	TGTGCCAGCACCGCTTTTGGGGCGAACACTGAAGCTTTCTTT	CASTAFGANTEAFF
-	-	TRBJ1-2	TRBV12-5	TGTGCTAGTGGTTTCGGAGAATCTAACTATGGCTACACCTTC	CASGFGESNYGYTF
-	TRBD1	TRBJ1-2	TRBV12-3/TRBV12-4	TGTGCCAGCAGTCCCGACAGGGACTATGGCTACACCTTC	CASSPDRDYGYTF
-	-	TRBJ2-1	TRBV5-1	TGCGCCAGCAGCCTGTCAAAGGAAAAAGTAGGGGGTTCCTACAATGAGCAGTTCTTC	CASSLSKEKVGGSYNEQFF
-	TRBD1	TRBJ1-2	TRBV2	TGTGCCAGCACTACGGACAGGGGCACCTATGGCTACACCTTC	CASTTDRGTYGYTF
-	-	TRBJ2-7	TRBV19	TGTGCCAGTAGTAGGTCCCCTACCTACGAGCAGTACTTC	CASSRSPTYEQYF
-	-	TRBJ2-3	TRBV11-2	TGTGCCAGCAGTCGATGGTCCGGGGCAGATACGCAGTATTTT	CASSRWSGADTQYF
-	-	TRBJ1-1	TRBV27	TGTGCCAGCAGTTACCAACTCGCAGGGCGCACTGAAGCTTTCTTT	CASSYQLAGRTEAFF
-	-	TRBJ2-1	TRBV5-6	TGTGCCAGCAGCGGGCCCCACAATGAGCAGTTCTTC	CASSGPHNEQFF
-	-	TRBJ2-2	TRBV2	TGTGCCAGCGCAGCGGGCGACACCGGGGAGCTGTTTTTT	CASAAGDTGELFF
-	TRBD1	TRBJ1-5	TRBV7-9	TGTGCCAGCAGCCTGGGACAGACTAATCAGCCCCAGCATTTT	CASSLGQTNQPQHF
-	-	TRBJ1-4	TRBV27	TGTGCCAGCAGGCCACAGGGTAATGAAAAACTGTTTTTT	CASRPQGNEKLFF
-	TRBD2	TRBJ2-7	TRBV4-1	TGCGCCAGCAGCCAAGGAACCACTAGCGGGGACGAGCAGTACTTC	CASSQGTTSGDEQYF
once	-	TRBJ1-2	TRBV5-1	TGCGCCACCAAGGTGGGGGAGGCCTATGGCTACACCTTC	CATKVGEAYGYTF
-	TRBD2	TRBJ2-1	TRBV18	TGTGCCAGCTCACCAGTCCAGCGGGGGGGCCCGGATGAGCAGTTCTTC	CASSPVQRGGPDEQFF
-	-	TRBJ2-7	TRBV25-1	TGTGCCAGCACCCGCCCGGCGGGAACGCCTGGAGCCGGTTACGAGCAGTACTTC	CASTRPAGTPGAGYEQYF
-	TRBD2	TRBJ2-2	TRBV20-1	TGCAGTGCTAGTACTAGCGGGATCTACACCGGGGAGCTGTTTTTT	CSASTSGIYTGELFF
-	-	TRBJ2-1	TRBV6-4	TGTGCCAGCAGCTTCGACGGGGAGAACAATGAGCAGTTCTTC	CASSFDGENNEQFF
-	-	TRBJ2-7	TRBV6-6	TGTGCCAGCAGGACGAGCGGAAAAAGCTCCTACGAGCAGTACTTC	CASRTSGKSSYEQYF
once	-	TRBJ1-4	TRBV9	TGTGCCAGCAGCGTAGACCAGGGTGCAACTAATGAAAAACTGTTTTTT	CASSVDQGATNEKLFF
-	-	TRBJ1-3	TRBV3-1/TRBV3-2	TGTGCCAGCAGCCCCATGGGCTTGGGCGGAAACACCATATATTTT	CASSPMGLGGNTIYF
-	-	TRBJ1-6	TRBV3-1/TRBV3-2	TGTGCCAGCAGCCAAGTTGACAGGCTTTCACCCCTCCACTTT	CASSQVDRLSPLHF
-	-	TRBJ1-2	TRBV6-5	TGTGCCAGCAGAGCCGCGGGGGGCTACTACACCTTC	CASRAAGGYYTF
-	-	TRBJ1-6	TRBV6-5	TGTGCCAGCAGTTACTCGGGGGGTTATAATTCACCCCTCCACTTT	CASSYSGGYNSPLHF
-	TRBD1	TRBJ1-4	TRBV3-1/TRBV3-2	TGTGCCAGCAGCCAAGAACGTCGGGACAGGAAAGTTAATGAAAAACTGTTTTTT	CASSQERRDRKVNEKLFF
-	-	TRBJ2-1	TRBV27	TGTGCCAGCAGTTATCAGGGCGGTGAGCAGTTCTTC	CASSYQGGEQFF
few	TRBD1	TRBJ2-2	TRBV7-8	TGTGCCAGCAGGCATACCAGGGGGTCGAGCACCGGGGAGCTGTTTTTT	CASRHTRGSSTGELFF
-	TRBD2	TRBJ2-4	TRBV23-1	TGCGCCAGCAGACCTCTAGCGGGGGCCTCCAAAAACATTCAGTACTTC	CASRPLAGASKNIQYF
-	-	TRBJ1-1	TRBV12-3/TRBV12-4	TGTGCCAGCAGACATAACACTGAAGCTTTCTTT	CASRHNTEAFF
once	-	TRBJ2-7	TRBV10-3	TGTGCCATCAGTGCCCTCTACGAGCAGTACTTC	CAISALYEQYF
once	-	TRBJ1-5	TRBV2	TGTGCCAGCAGTGACCTCCTCGAATGGGGCCCCCCCCATCAGCCCCAGCATTTT	CASSDLLEWGPPHQPQHF
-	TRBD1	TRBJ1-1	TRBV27	TGTGCCAGCAGCCTATGGACAGGGGGTTTGACTGAAGCTTTCTTT	CASSLWTGGLTEAFF
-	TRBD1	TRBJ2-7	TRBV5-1	TGCGCCAGCAGCCCCGGGACAGGGGAACCCCCTTTGCAGCAGTACTTC	CASSPGTGEPPLQQYF